This T cell receptor (beta chain) was recovered during a study of early T cells in non-severe SARS-CoV-2 infection (dated by TCRdb to about 2021). Regarding the research as a whole: Bulk RNA from unsorted whole blood was used for TCR sequencing, so alpha and beta chains could not be paired. Overall study outcomes, separate from this receptor: VDJdb matching was skewed toward anti-spike CD8 responses and likely underestimated virus-specific expansions, missing private and CD4 specificities.

The CDR3, from cysteine to phenylalanine, totals 14 residues. Only CDR3 DNA is held: 42 bases, read in frame from base 1. V is cut by 5 bases and J by 6 bases, and the space between the germline ends is 16 bases. For CDR1 and CDR2, the germline V gene (reference sequence) lists SEHNR and FQNEAQ. Set within a cohort of healthcare workers in London, UK, this nested case-control study involved weekly PCR testing of nasopharyngeal swabs along with blood sampling. Healthcare workers were enrolled in the week of the UK lockdown, from 23 to 31 March 2020, and were followed every week for up to roughly 15 weeks. Library construction relied on 5' RACE. The sequencer listed for this sample is NextSeq 500. Unique molecular identifiers were attached to individual cDNA molecules in the TCR library protocol so that sequencing error and PCR bias could be corrected. Both TCR alpha and beta chains were sequenced, and tight co-correlation was observed between alpha and beta sequence abundances in each sample. Processing in the source paper ran as follows. Decombinator V4 was used to perform V gene, J gene and CDR3 annotation of TCR sequences. TCRs were defined as expanded if a significant change between any two time points was detected under a Poisson model with p below 0.0001. Abundances of TCRs were expressed as counts per million after normalisation to the total number of TCRs sequenced in each sample. MAIT TCRs were defined by TRAV1-2 paired with TRAJ12, TRAJ20 or TRAJ33, and iNKT TCRs by TRAV10 paired with TRAJ18. A search of VDJdb, accessed on 1 November 2021, was run for TCRs annotated to CMV, EBV and SARS-CoV-2, with TCRs annotated for multiple antigens excluded. TCRdb redid the processing of the public reads, applying fastp at Q25 and MiXCR, and retained in-frame beta chains. Each entry merges the rows of one CDR3 protein and shows their most common DNA and genes. The V and J calls were determined by TCRdb, not by the authors. The table for this sample lists 70,000 or so distinct CDR3 sequences; over 9% of them were counted only once. The ten largest clones add up to approximately 8% of the sample.

On this clonotype: Its antigen is still unknown. Within one base of it there is no much larger clone, and no base qualities were kept.

The chain links TRBV7-9 with TRBJ1-1; the D segment could be TRBD1, given 5 matching bases. The specimen comprised whole blood, sampled at baseline. The sequence came from an adult who was a healthcare worker with PCR-confirmed SARS-CoV-2 infection or an uninfected control (not recorded which). The DNA sequence is TGTGCCAGCAGCCCGGGACCTCTGGGGTCTGAAGCTTTCTTT. This gives the protein CASSPGPLGSEAFF.